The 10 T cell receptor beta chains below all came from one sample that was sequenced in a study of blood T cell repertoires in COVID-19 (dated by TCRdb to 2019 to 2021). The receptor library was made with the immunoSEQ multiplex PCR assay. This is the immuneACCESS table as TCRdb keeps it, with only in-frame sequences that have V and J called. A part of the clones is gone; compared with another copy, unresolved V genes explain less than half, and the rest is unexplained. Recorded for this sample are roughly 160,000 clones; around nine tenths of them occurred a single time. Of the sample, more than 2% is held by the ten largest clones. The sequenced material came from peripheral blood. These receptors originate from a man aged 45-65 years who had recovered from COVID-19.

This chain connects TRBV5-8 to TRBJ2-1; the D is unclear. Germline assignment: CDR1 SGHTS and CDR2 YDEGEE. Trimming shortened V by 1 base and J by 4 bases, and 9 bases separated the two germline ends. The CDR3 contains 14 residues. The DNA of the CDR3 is TGTGCCAGCAGCTTGTTTACAGTATACAATGAGCAGTTCTTC. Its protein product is CASSLFTVYNEQFF.

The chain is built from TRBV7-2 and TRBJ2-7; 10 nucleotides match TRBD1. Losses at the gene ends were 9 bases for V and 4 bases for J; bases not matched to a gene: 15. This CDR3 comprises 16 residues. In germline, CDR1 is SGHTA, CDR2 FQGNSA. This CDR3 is CASRYSTTGGIYEQYF. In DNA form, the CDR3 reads TGTGCCAGTCGATATTCGACGACAGGGGGCATATACGAGCAGTACTTC.

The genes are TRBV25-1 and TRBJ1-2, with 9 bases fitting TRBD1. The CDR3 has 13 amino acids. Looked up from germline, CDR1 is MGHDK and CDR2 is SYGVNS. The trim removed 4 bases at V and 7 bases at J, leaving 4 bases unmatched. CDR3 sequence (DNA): TGTGCCAGCAGTGGACAGGGGGTGGCTGGCTACACCTTC. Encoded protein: CASSGQGVAGYTF.

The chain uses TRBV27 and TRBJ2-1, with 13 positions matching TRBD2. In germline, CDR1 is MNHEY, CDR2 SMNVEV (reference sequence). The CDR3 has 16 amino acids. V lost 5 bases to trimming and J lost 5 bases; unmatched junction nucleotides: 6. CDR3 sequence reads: CASSQRLAGGNNEQFF. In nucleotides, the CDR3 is TGTGCCAGCAGTCAACGACTAGCGGGGGGTAACAATGAGCAGTTCTTC.

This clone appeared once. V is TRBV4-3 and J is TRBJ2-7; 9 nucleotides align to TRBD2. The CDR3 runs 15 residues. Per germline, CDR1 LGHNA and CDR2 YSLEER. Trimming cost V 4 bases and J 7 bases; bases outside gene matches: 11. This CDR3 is CASSPGVAGVGEQYF. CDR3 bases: TGCGCCAGCAGCCCGGGTGTAGCGGGAGTAGGGGAGCAGTACTTC.

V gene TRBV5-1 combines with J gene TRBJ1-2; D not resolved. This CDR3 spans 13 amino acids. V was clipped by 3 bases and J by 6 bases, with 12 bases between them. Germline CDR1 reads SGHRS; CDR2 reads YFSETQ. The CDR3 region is CASSYSTPNGYTF. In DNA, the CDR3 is TGCGCCAGCAGCTATTCGACACCTAATGGCTACACCTTC. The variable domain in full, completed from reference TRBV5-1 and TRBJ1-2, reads KAGVTQTPRYLIKTRGQQVTLSCSPISGHRSVSWYQQTPGQGLQFLFEYFSETQRNKGNFPGRFSGRQFSNSRSEMNVSTLELGDSALYLCASSYSTPNGYTFGSGTRLTVV.

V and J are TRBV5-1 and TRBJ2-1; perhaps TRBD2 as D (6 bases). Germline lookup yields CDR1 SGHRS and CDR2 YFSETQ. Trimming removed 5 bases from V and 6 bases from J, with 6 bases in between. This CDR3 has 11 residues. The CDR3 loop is CASREGNEQFF. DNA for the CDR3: TGCGCCAGCAGGGAGGGCAATGAGCAGTTCTTC. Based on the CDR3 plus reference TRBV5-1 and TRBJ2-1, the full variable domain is KAGVTQTPRYLIKTRGQQVTLSCSPISGHRSVSWYQQTPGQGLQFLFEYFSETQRNKGNFPGRFSGRQFSNSRSEMNVSTLELGDSALYLCASREGNEQFFGPGTRLTVL.

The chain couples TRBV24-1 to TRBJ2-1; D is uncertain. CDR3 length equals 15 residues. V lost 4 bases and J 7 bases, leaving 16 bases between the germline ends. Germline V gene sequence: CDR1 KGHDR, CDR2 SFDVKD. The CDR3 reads CATSDPQPGSNEQFF. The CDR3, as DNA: TGTGCCACCAGTGACCCGCAACCAGGTTCTAATGAGCAGTTCTTC.

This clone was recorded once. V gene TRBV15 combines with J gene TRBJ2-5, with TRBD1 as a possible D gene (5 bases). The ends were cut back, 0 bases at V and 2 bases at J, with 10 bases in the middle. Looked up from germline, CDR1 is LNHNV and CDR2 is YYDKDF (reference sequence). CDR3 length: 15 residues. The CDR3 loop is CATSRDDRKQETQYF. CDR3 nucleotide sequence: TGTGCCACCAGCAGAGATGACAGAAAACAAGAGACCCAGTACTTC.

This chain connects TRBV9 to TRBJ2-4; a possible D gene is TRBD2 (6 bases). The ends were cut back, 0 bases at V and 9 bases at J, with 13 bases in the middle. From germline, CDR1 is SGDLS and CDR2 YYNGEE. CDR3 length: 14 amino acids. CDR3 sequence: CASSVAGDYGIQYF. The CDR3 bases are TGTGCCAGCAGCGTAGCGGGGGATTATGGCATTCAGTACTTC.